One sample yielded the 31 T cell receptor beta chains listed below, sequenced in a study of Tregs in tolerant kidney transplant recipients (dated by TCRdb to between 2017 and 2020). The protocol used for the library was the immunoSEQ multiplex PCR assay. TCRdb took over this immuneACCESS table, retaining in-frame rearrangements with V and J assigned. Such tables are incomplete; in checked studies, under half of the missing clones stem from an unresolved V gene, and the remainder is unexplained. The sample contains 98,000 or so clones, around 87% of them found a single time. In total, the top ten clones hold 0.3% to 0.4% of the sample. The intended sense of this specimen's time point label: blood sample drawn before combined kidney and bone marrow transplant. This material consisted of CD4+ T cells from blood, taken before the transplant. The receptor set was obtained from a human donor who received a combined kidney and bone marrow transplant.

The chain joins TRBV29-1 to TRBJ2-3; D gene ambiguous. Germline loops: CDR1 SQVTM, CDR2 ANQGSEA. V shed 6 bases and J shed 1 base, with 11 bases lying between them. This CDR3 is 13 amino acids long. The CDR3 DNA is TGCAGCGTCGAGGAGCCGGGCACAGATACGCAGTATTTT. It yields the protein CSVEEPGTDTQYF.

This chain's CDR3 is CASSEARGRLYGYTF. CDR3 bases: TGTGCCAGCAGTGAAGCCAGGGGGCGGTTATATGGCTACACCTTC. V and J are TRBV6-1 and TRBJ1-2; TRBD1 matches 8 bases. This CDR3 has 15 residues. Germline trimming cut 0 bases from V and 5 bases from J; bases unmatched to any gene: 5. Germline-derived CDR1 and CDR2 are MNHNS and SASEGT.

This clone was seen a handful of times. The CDR3 reads CASSLAGGTYEQYF. For the CDR3, the DNA is TGCGCCAGCAGCTTGGCGGGAGGGACCTACGAGCAGTACTTC. The chain combines TRBV5-1 with TRBJ2-7, with TRBD2 matching 8 bases. This CDR3 comprises 14 residues. J lost 2 bases, V lost 0 bases, and 1 base had no gene match. In germline, CDR1 is SGHRS, CDR2 YFSETQ.

This clone was counted once. The chain carries TRBV29-1 and TRBJ1-4, with 8 bases fitting TRBD1. V lost 1 base, J lost 1 base, and 14 bases stayed unmatched. The germline CDR1 and CDR2 sequences are SQVTM and ANQGSEA. CDR3 size: 19 residues. CDR3 nucleotide sequence: TGCAGCGTTGAAGGGGGGGCAGGGGGCATTTGTCTAACTAATGAAAAACTGTTTTTT. Translation: CSVEGGAGGICLTNEKLFF. Full variable domain (missing parts from reference TRBV29-1 and TRBJ1-4): SAVISQKPSRDICQRGTSLTIQCQVDSQVTMMFWYRQQPGQSLTLIATANQGSEATYESGFVIDKFPISRPNLTFSTLTVSNMSPEDSSIYLCSVEGGAGGICLTNEKLFFGSGTQLSVL.

This sequence joins TRBV2 and TRBJ2-3; 7 positions agree with TRBD2. The germline CDR1 and CDR2 sequences are SNHLY and FYNNEI. The junction had 8 bases not matched to a gene; V was cut back by 4 bases and J by 1 base. The CDR3 loop spans 16 amino acids. CDR3 DNA: TGTGCCAGCAGTGGGCGGGAGAAGGTGGGCACAGATACGCAGTATTTT. It translates to CASSGREKVGTDTQYF.

The chain combines TRBV18 with TRBJ1-4, with a weak D call TRBD1 (6 bases). The V end was cut by 6 bases, the J end by 8 bases, with 13 bases between. This CDR3 is 13 amino acids long. Germline assignment: CDR1 KGHSH and CDR2 LQKENI. For the CDR3, the DNA is TGTGCCAGCTCGTACAGGGTCGAGGAAAAACTGTTTTTT. Translation gives CASSYRVEEKLFF.

V gene TRBV28 combines with J gene TRBJ2-1, with 7 bases fitting TRBD2. V lost 1 base and J lost 14; bases outside the gene matches: 11. In germline, CDR1 is MDHEN, CDR2 SYDVKM. This CDR3 spans 14 amino acids. CDR3 in amino acids: CASSLLLGGRAEFF. In DNA form, the CDR3 reads TGTGCCAGCAGTTTATTGCTAGGAGGGAGGGCCGAGTTCTTC.

The chain employs TRBV9 and TRBJ2-1; D gene unclear. V lost 4 bases to trimming and J lost 3 bases, with 11 bases between them. There are 14 residues in the CDR3. Germline V CDR1 and CDR2: SGDLS, YYNGEE. The CDR3 protein is CASSNYGVYNEQFF. In DNA, the CDR3 is TGTGCCAGCAGCAACTACGGCGTCTACAATGAGCAGTTCTTC.

This rearrangement joins TRBV5-8 to TRBJ1-2; a possible D gene is TRBD1 (6 bases). The ends were cut back, 3 bases at V and 2 bases at J, with 23 bases in the middle. Germline V lookup: CDR1 SGHTS, CDR2 YDEGEE. The CDR3 sequence is 18 residues long. CDR3 nucleotides: TGTGCCAGCAGCTCAGACAGGTCGACCGCGGAAGCGAACTATGGCTACACCTTC. This sequence encodes CASSSDRSTAEANYGYTF.

V usage is TRBV7-9 and J usage is TRBJ1-4, with D tentatively TRBD1 (6 bases). The germline V gene has CDR1 SEHNR and CDR2 FQNEAQ (reference sequence). The CDR3 extends over 13 amino acids. Trimming left V 0 bases short and J 14 bases short, with 13 bases between. The CDR3 loop is CASSLALVGALFF. CDR3 DNA sequence: TGTGCCAGCAGCTTAGCTTTGGTGGGGGCCCTGTTTTTT. Supplemented by reference TRBV7-9 and TRBJ1-4, the full variable domain reads DTGVSQNPRHKITKRGQNVTFRCDPISEHNRLYWYRQTLGQGPEFLTYFQNEAQLEKSRLLSDRFSAERPKGSFSTLEIQRTEQGDSAMYLCASSLALVGALFFGSGTQLSVL.

This chain links TRBV9 with TRBJ2-5; possibly TRBD2 for D (6 bases). Trimming removed 2 bases at V and 7 bases at J, with 15 bases between. Germline assignment: CDR1 SGDLS and CDR2 YYNGEE. The CDR3 is 14 residues long. The CDR3 bases are TGTGCCAGCAGCGTGACGTACCAGGAGGGGACCCAGTACTTC. Its protein product is CASSVTYQEGTQYF.

The chain is built from TRBV7-7 and TRBJ1-1; TRBD1 matches 7 bases. From germline, CDR1 is SSHAT and CDR2 FNYEAQ (reference sequence). V lost 5 bases and J lost 1; bases outside the gene matches: 4. CDR3 length equals 14 residues. The CDR3 region has the DNA TGTGCCAGCAGCGCCGGGACAGCGAACACTGAAGCTTTCTTT. It codes for CASSAGTANTEAFF.

The chain uses TRBV28 and TRBJ1-1, with TRBD1 identical over 7 bases. Trimming took 6 bases from V and 1 from J; bases not matched to a gene: 2. The CDR3 length is 13 residues. Germline CDR1 MDHEN, CDR2 SYDVKM. The CDR3 coding sequence is TGTGCCAGCAGGGGACAGAAGAACACTGAAGCTTTCTTT. It is translated as CASRGQKNTEAFF.

The rearrangement joins TRBV6-6 to TRBJ2-1, with D possibly being TRBD1 (5 bases). Trimming took off 6 bases at V and 7 bases at J, with 16 bases between the two ends. The CDR3 extends over 14 amino acids. Germline CDR1 is MNHNY and CDR2 is SVGAGI (reference sequence). This CDR3 reads CASSPSAGRNEQFF. The CDR3 nucleotides read TGTGCCAGCAGCCCATCAGCAGGGCGAAATGAGCAGTTCTTC.

The chain uses TRBV18 and TRBJ1-2; D might be TRBD1 (6 bases). CDR1 and CDR2 from the germline V gene are KGHSH and LQKENI. V lost 5 bases and J lost 4, with 11 bases in between. This CDR3 is built from 13 residues. CDR3 DNA sequence: TGTGCCAGCTCAGAAGGGGGTAGCTATGGCTACACCTTC. Protein: CASSEGGSYGYTF. The whole variable domain, filled in from reference TRBV18 and TRBJ1-2, reads NAGVMQNPRHLVRRRGQEARLRCSPMKGHSHVYWYRQLPEEGLKFMVYLQKENIIDESGMPKERFSAEFPKEGPSILRIQQVVRGDSAAYFCASSEGGSYGYTFGSGTRLTVV.

The genes are TRBV6-1 and TRBJ2-4; maybe TRBD1 (5 bases). V was shortened by 3 bases and J by 2 bases, with 14 bases between the two germline ends. This CDR3 contains 16 residues. Per germline, CDR1 MNHNS and CDR2 SASEGT. CDR3 coding DNA: TGTGCCAGCAGTGAGGGGTCCAGGGTCTCCAAAAACATTCAGTACTTC. Translating it yields CASSEGSRVSKNIQYF.

V is TRBV25-1 and J is TRBJ2-5, with 7 bases lining up with TRBD1. In germline, CDR1 is MGHDK, CDR2 SYGVNS. This CDR3 is built from 13 residues. V was pared by 8 bases and J by 5 bases, with 8 bases of the junction left unmatched. The CDR3 sequence: CASRDSLGETQYF. CDR3 sequence (DNA): TGTGCCAGCCGGGACAGCTTGGGGGAGACCCAGTACTTC. Filled out from reference TRBV25-1 and TRBJ2-5, the complete variable domain reads EADIYQTPRYLVIGTGKKITLECSQTMGHDKMYWYQQDPGMELHLIHYSYGVNSTEKGDLSSESTVSRIRTEHFPLTLESARPSHTSQYLCASRDSLGETQYFGPGTRLLVL.

The gene calls are TRBV7-6 and TRBJ2-3; 12 bases agree with TRBD2. The germline V gene encodes CDR1 SGHVS and CDR2 FNYEAQ. CDR3 length: 16 amino acids. V was clipped by 0 bases and J by 4 bases; unmatched bases: 2. The CDR3 is CASSLATSGRADTQYF. CDR3 in DNA: TGTGCCAGCAGCTTAGCGACTAGCGGGAGAGCAGATACGCAGTATTTT. Looking up the rest from reference TRBV7-6 and TRBJ2-3 gives the full variable domain: GAGVSQSPRYKVTKRGQDVALRCDPISGHVSLYWYRQALGQGPEFLTYFNYEAQQDKSGLPNDRFSAERPEGSISTLTIQRTEQRDSAMYRCASSLATSGRADTQYFGPGTRLTVL.

Remarks on this clone: A read error may account for a junction end that differs from germline. This chain links TRBV7-2 with TRBJ2-1; possibly TRBD2 for D (5 bases). Per the germline V gene, CDR1 is SGHTA and CDR2 is FQGNSA. The CDR3 has 14 residues. CDR3 in DNA: TGTGCCAGCAGCTTAGAGGACTCCAACAATGAGCAGTTCTTC. This sequence encodes CASSLEDSNNEQFF.

Concerning this clone: One junction end does not reproduce the germline sequence, and a read error may be involved. The chain combines TRBV6-4 with TRBJ1-1, with 7 bases that match TRBD1. Germline assignment: CDR1 MRHNA and CDR2 SNTAGT. The CDR3 has 15 residues. CDR3 residues: CASSEFGTENAEAFF. CDR3 sequence (DNA): TGTGCCAGCAGTGAGTTTGGGACAGAGAACGCTGAAGCTTTCTTT.

The chain combines TRBV7-9 with TRBJ2-7; tentatively, D is TRBD1 (6 bases). Germline CDR1 reads SEHNR; CDR2 reads FQNEAQ (reference sequence). The CDR3 loop spans 16 amino acids. The V gene lost 4 bases and the J gene lost 2 bases, with 18 bases spanning the gap. CDR3 coding DNA: TGTGCCAGCAGCTCATTACTGGCAGGGGATCCCTACGAGCAGTACTTC. Protein product: CASSSLLAGDPYEQYF.

A single count supports this clone. The chain recombines TRBV29-1 with TRBJ2-7, with 11 bases identical to TRBD1. Trimming took 5 bases from V and 4 from J; bases not matched to a gene: 13. The V gene's germline CDR1 is SQVTM and CDR2 ANQGSEA. The CDR3 is 16 residues long. The CDR3 reads CSVQLPDRGQQYEQYF. DNA of the CDR3: TGCAGCGTTCAACTCCCGGACAGGGGGCAACAGTACGAGCAGTACTTC.

This clone has only one observation. This chain joins TRBV15 and TRBJ1-1; 11 nucleotides agree with TRBD1. The CDR3 is 19 residues long. The germline V gene encodes CDR1 LNHNV and CDR2 YYDKDF (reference sequence). V dropped 0 bases and J dropped 1; count of bases not matched to a gene: 10. The CDR3: CATSRDGTGGIGRNTEAFF. CDR3 DNA sequence: TGTGCCACCAGCAGAGATGGGACAGGGGGTATTGGGAGGAACACTGAAGCTTTCTTT.

CDR3 amino acids: CASSLDRFYEQYF. In nucleotides, the CDR3 is TGTGCCAGCAGCTTAGACAGATTCTACGAGCAGTACTTC. This chain joins TRBV7-2 and TRBJ2-7, with D unclear. V lost 1 base to trimming and J lost 3 bases, with 7 bases between them. The CDR3 has 13 amino acids. The V gene's germline CDR1 is SGHTA and CDR2 FQGNSA. Supplemented by reference TRBV7-2 and TRBJ2-7, the full variable domain reads GAGVSQSPSNKVTEKGKDVELRCDPISGHTALYWYRQSLGQGLEFLIYFQGNSAPDKSGLPSDRFSAERTGGSVSTLTIQRTQQEDSAVYLCASSLDRFYEQYFGPGTRLTVT.

V is TRBV25-1 and J is TRBJ2-1; D is possibly TRBD2 (5 bases). Trimming removed 2 bases at V and 9 bases at J, with 11 bases between. Germline CDR1 reads MGHDK; CDR2 reads SYGVNS. CDR3 size: 13 residues. The DNA for the CDR3 is TGTGCCAGCAGTGAACTCTCAGCGGTTGAGCAGTTCTTC. Amino acids: CASSELSAVEQFF. Together with reference TRBV25-1 and TRBJ2-1, the CDR3 gives the full variable domain: EADIYQTPRYLVIGTGKKITLECSQTMGHDKMYWYQQDPGMELHLIHYSYGVNSTEKGDLSSESTVSRIRTEHFPLTLESARPSHTSQYLCASSELSAVEQFFGPGTRLTVL.

This clone was seen a handful of times. The chain is built from TRBV10-3 and TRBJ1-2; D remains unclear. Germline values: CDR1 ENHRY, CDR2 SYGVKD. This CDR3 spans 13 amino acids. V was trimmed by 3 bases and J by 8 bases, leaving 13 bases between them. Written as DNA, the CDR3 is TGTGCCATCAGTGATGTCTCGGGGTTGGGCTACACCTTC. Translation gives CAISDVSGLGYTF.

The chain has TRBV27 and TRBJ2-5, with D unclear. CDR1 is MNHEY and CDR2 is SMNVEV in the germline V gene (reference sequence). V lost 4 bases to trimming and J lost 4 bases, with 19 bases between them. This CDR3 has 16 residues. The DNA for the CDR3 is TGTGCCAGCAGTTCCGAGCTATCCCGAGCAGGAGAGACCCAGTACTTC. Its translation: CASSSELSRAGETQYF.

This clone appeared a few times. The gene calls are TRBV10-3 and TRBJ1-2, with TRBD1 matching 8 bases. The germline gives CDR1 ENHRY, CDR2 SYGVKD. The CDR3 is made up of 17 amino acids. V was clipped by 3 bases and J by 4 bases; unmatched bases: 13. CDR3 region: CAISDRTGFLQGYGYTF. The CDR3, as DNA: TGTGCCATCAGTGACAGGACAGGGTTCCTCCAGGGCTATGGCTACACCTTC.

J is TRBJ1-1 and V is TRBV25-1; tentatively, D is TRBD1 (5 bases). V lost 3 bases and J lost 4, with 18 bases in between. The CDR3 is 16 residues long. Germline lookup yields CDR1 MGHDK and CDR2 SYGVNS. The CDR3 region has the DNA TGTGCCAGCAGTGATGACAATACTCTAAGGGGCACTGAAGCTTTCTTT. This translates into CASSDDNTLRGTEAFF.

The rearrangement joins TRBV18 to TRBJ2-2, with a weak D call TRBD2 (6 bases). Germline V gene sequence: CDR1 KGHSH, CDR2 LQKENI. The CDR3 contains 16 residues. V was trimmed by 2 bases and J by 4 bases, leaving 14 bases between them. The CDR3 nucleotides are TGTGCCAGCTCACCAAGAGAATCGCGGGGCACCGGGGAGCTGTTTTTT. Translated: CASSPRESRGTGELFF.

Remarks on this clone: Other DNA sequences in this specimen translate into the identical CDR3. This rearrangement joins TRBV5-6 to TRBJ1-1, with D uncertain. V lost 2 bases, J lost 1 base, and 6 bases lay in between. This CDR3 is built from 13 residues. The germline CDR1 and CDR2 sequences are SGHDT and YYEEEE. The CDR3 sequence is CASSLRGNTEAFF. The CDR3 DNA reads TGTGCCAGCAGCTTAAGAGGGAACACTGAAGCTTTCTTT.